This T cell receptor beta chain was sequenced during a study of blood T cell repertoires in COVID-19. The CDR3 is made up of 15 amino acids. V lost 8 bases and J lost 3, with 16 bases in between. CDR1 is MNHEY and CDR2 is SVGAGI in the germline V gene. TCRdb keeps only in-frame clones here, not all; method: immunoSEQ multiplex PCR. Of around 420,000 clones listed, approximately 88% are singletons. The sample comprised PBMCs or T cells enriched from blood (not recorded which). The source of this sequence is a middle-aged woman with acute COVID-19. V is TRBV6-5 and J is TRBJ1-4; possibly TRBD1 for D (6 bases). CDR3 residues: CASVFNRASNEKLFF. CDR3 nucleotide sequence: TGTGCCAGCGTGTTCAACAGGGCTTCTAATGAAAAACTGTTTTTT.